The 23 T cell receptor beta chains below were found in one sample sequenced in a study of shared clonotypes between healthy human individuals. Produced via immunoSEQ multiplex PCR; TCRdb's table is partial and in-frame only. The data hold roughly 2 million clones, with 85% to 95% observed a single time. The sequencing sample was made of naive CD4+ T cells sorted from blood. Indicated subset: CD45RA+ positively selected. These receptors came from a man between 18 and 29 years old in good health.

The chain couples TRBV29-1 to TRBJ1-4; D is ambiguous. Trimming stripped 5 bases from V and 0 bases from J, with 4 bases between. CDR3 length equals 12 residues. From germline, CDR1 is SQVTM and CDR2 ANQGSEA. The CDR3 is CSVIATNEKLFF. The CDR3 region has the DNA TGCAGCGTTATTGCAACTAATGAAAAACTGTTTTTT. Full variable domain (remainder filled in from reference TRBV29-1 and TRBJ1-4): SAVISQKPSRDICQRGTSLTIQCQVDSQVTMMFWYRQQPGQSLTLIATANQGSEATYESGFVIDKFPISRPNLTFSTLTVSNMSPEDSSIYLCSVIATNEKLFFGSGTQLSVL.

V and J are TRBV6-5 and TRBJ2-2, with a tentative D call TRBD2 (5 bases). V lost 6 bases and J lost 4, with 12 bases in between. The CDR3 has 14 amino acids. In germline, CDR1 is MNHEY, CDR2 SVGAGI. Written as DNA, the CDR3 is TGTGCCAGCAGACGGGGTTCGCCCACCGGGGAGCTGTTTTTT. This codes for CASRRGSPTGELFF.

In regard to this clone: Other DNA sequences in this sample translate to the same CDR3. The chain uses TRBV7-2 and TRBJ2-7, with D maybe TRBD2 (6 bases). The length of the CDR3 is 12 residues. Germline values: CDR1 SGHTA, CDR2 FQGNSA. V was cut by 5 bases and J by 3 bases, with 8 bases left in between. The CDR3 DNA follows: TGTGCCAGCAGCCTTAGCGGCTACGAGCAGTACTTC. It is translated as CASSLSGYEQYF.

V usage is TRBV7-9 and J usage is TRBJ1-1, with D maybe TRBD1 (6 bases). The V and J ends lost 5 bases and 6 bases respectively, with 10 bases between them. Germline V lookup: CDR1 SEHNR, CDR2 FQNEAQ (reference sequence). The CDR3 is 12 residues long. This CDR3 is CASSGQLPEAFF. DNA for the CDR3: TGTGCCAGCAGCGGACAGTTACCTGAAGCTTTCTTT.

The sample holds one count of this clone. The gene calls are TRBV19 and TRBJ2-7; D possibly matches TRBD1 or TRBD2 (5 bases each). V was shortened by 4 bases and J by 4 bases, with 14 bases between the two germline ends. The CDR3 covers 14 residues. The germline CDR1 and CDR2 sequences are LNHDA and SQIVND (reference sequence). CDR3 sequence (DNA): TGTGCCAGTAGTACTCAGGGAGTTTGGTACGAGCAGTACTTC. Translating it yields CASSTQGVWYEQYF. Variable domain in full (rest from reference TRBV19 and TRBJ2-7): DGGITQSPKYLFRKEGQNVTLSCEQNLNHDAMYWYRQDPGQGLRLIYYSQIVNDFQKGDIAEGYSVSREKKESFPLTVTSAQKNPTAFYLCASSTQGVWYEQYFGPGTRLTVT.

This clone was seen a single time. The rearrangement links TRBV5-1 to TRBJ2-7; 8 nucleotides match TRBD2. Germline trimming cut 2 bases from V and 4 bases from J; bases unmatched to any gene: 8. This CDR3 is built from 15 residues. CDR1 and CDR2 (germline): SGHRS, YFSETQ. DNA of the CDR3: TGCGCCAGCAGCTTTATTAGCGGGGAGGGGTACGAGCAGTACTTC. This gives the protein CASSFISGEGYEQYF.

Regarding this clone: In the same sample, other DNA sequences code for this CDR3. V usage is TRBV7-3 and J usage is TRBJ2-6, with no clear D. The V gene's germline CDR1 is SGHTA and CDR2 FQGTGA. The V gene lost 4 bases and the J gene lost 0 bases, with 1 base spanning the gap. The CDR3 spans 13 residues. CDR3 DNA: TGTGCCAGCAGCTCCTCTGGGGCCAACGTCCTGACTTTC. Amino acid sequence: CASSSSGANVLTF.

The chain recombines TRBV5-1 with TRBJ1-1; maybe TRBD1 (6 bases). V was cut by 1 base and J by 1 base, with 11 bases left in between. This CDR3 region has 15 residues. Germline values: CDR1 SGHRS, CDR2 YFSETQ. For the CDR3, the DNA is TGCGCCAGCAGCTTGCGGTCAGGGGAGAACACTGAAGCTTTCTTT. Its protein product is CASSLRSGENTEAFF.

Details on this clone: It may be a read error: a sequence one base away is much more abundant. The chain has TRBV6-1 and TRBJ1-1, with D hard to call. The CDR3 is 12 amino acids. Germline CDR1 MNHNS, CDR2 SASEGT. The germline V and J ends were trimmed by 6 bases and 1 base, with 6 bases remaining between them. CDR3 in amino acids: CASRLGNTEAFF. For the CDR3, the DNA is TGTGCCAGCAGGTTGGGGAACACTGAAGCTTTCTTT.

This clone was counted a single time. The chain is built from TRBV11-1 and TRBJ2-3; a weak D match, TRBD1 (5 bases). In germline, CDR1 is SGHAT, CDR2 FQDESV (reference sequence). There are 15 residues in the CDR3. Trimming left V 4 bases short and J 1 base short, with 12 bases between. CDR3 residues: CASSSGASGTDTQYF. The CDR3 DNA follows: TGTGCCAGCAGCTCTGGGGCTTCCGGCACAGATACGCAGTATTTT.

The chain employs TRBV5-1 and TRBJ1-2, with 8 bases that match TRBD1. Germline loops: CDR1 SGHRS, CDR2 YFSETQ. V lost 4 bases, J lost 3 bases, and 8 bases stayed unmatched. This CDR3 has 15 amino acids. The CDR3: CASSDGTGRYYGYTF. The CDR3 DNA follows: TGCGCCAGCAGCGACGGGACAGGACGTTACTATGGCTACACCTTC.

The rearrangement links TRBV5-4 to TRBJ1-3; the D gene is possibly TRBD1 (6 bases). V gave up 4 bases and J gave up 0 bases, with 11 bases separating them. The length of the CDR3 is 15 residues. Germline CDR1 is SGHNT and CDR2 is YYREEE (reference sequence). CDR3 nucleotide sequence: TGTGCCAGCAGCGTACAGGGCCTCTCTGGAAACACCATATATTTT. Residues: CASSVQGLSGNTIYF. Full variable domain (remainder filled in from reference TRBV5-4 and TRBJ1-3): ETGVTQSPTHLIKTRGQQVTLRCSSQSGHNTVSWYQQALGQGPQFIFQYYREEENGRGNFPPRFSGLQFPNYSSELNVNALELDDSALYLCASSVQGLSGNTIYFGEGSWLTVV.

In regard to this clone: The identical CDR3 is also encoded by other nucleotide sequences in the sample. The gene calls are TRBV5-1 and TRBJ2-1; D is perhaps TRBD1 or TRBD2 (5 bases each). The germline gives CDR1 SGHRS, CDR2 YFSETQ. The V and J ends lost 0 bases and 8 bases respectively, with 12 bases between them. The CDR3 length is 14 residues. Written as DNA, the CDR3 is TGCGCCAGCAGCTTGGAATCGAGGGGCGATGAGCAGTTCTTC. It translates to CASSLESRGDEQFF.

The chain combines TRBV2 with TRBJ1-6; D is uncertain. The length of the CDR3 is 15 residues. V lost 1 base and J 6 bases, leaving 10 bases between the germline ends. Germline V CDR1 and CDR2: SNHLY, FYNNEI. CDR3 DNA sequence: TGTGCCAGCAGTGAAGACAGAAGGTTTAATTCACCCCTCCACTTT. This sequence encodes CASSEDRRFNSPLHF.

J is TRBJ1-1 and V is TRBV9; TRBD1 matches at 9 bases. Germline loops: CDR1 SGDLS, CDR2 YYNGEE. Trimming at V came to 4 bases and at J to 5 bases, leaving 9 bases not matched to a gene. This CDR3 is 15 amino acids long. The DNA for the CDR3 is TGTGCCAGCAGCTTACTGACAGGGGGAGGAACTGAAGCTTTCTTT. This sequence encodes CASSLLTGGGTEAFF.

The genes are TRBV2 and TRBJ2-3, with TRBD1 as a possible D gene (5 bases). Deletions cut 6 bases from V and 1 base from J, with 11 bases between. The CDR3 has 14 amino acids. Germline values: CDR1 SNHLY, CDR2 FYNNEI. The CDR3 nucleotides read TGTGCCAGCAGCCAACAACAGGGCACAGATACGCAGTATTTT. Its translation is CASSQQQGTDTQYF.

This clone came up once. The genes are TRBV11-2 and TRBJ2-7, with 11 bases fitting TRBD2. The CDR3 sequence is 16 residues long. Per germline, CDR1 SGHAT and CDR2 FQNNGV. After removal of 0 bases from V and 0 bases from J, the junction contained 1 base not matched to a gene. DNA for the CDR3: TGTGCCAGCAGCTTAGATCTAGCGGGGGGCTCCTACGAGCAGTACTTC. Amino acids: CASSLDLAGGSYEQYF.

This clone was counted once. V is TRBV5-4 and J is TRBJ2-1, with TRBD2 matching over 10 bases. With V trimmed by 0 bases and J by 1 base, 4 bases remained unmatched. Germline loops: CDR1 SGHNT, CDR2 YYREEE (reference sequence). The CDR3 covers 17 residues. This CDR3 reads CASSLGSSGSSYNEQFF. As DNA, the CDR3 is TGTGCCAGCAGCTTGGGATCTAGCGGGAGTTCCTACAATGAGCAGTTCTTC.

The chain uses TRBV7-2 and TRBJ2-1, with D hard to call. V was clipped by 7 bases and J by 7 bases, with 17 bases between them. Germline V lookup: CDR1 SGHTA, CDR2 FQGNSA. The CDR3 extends over 14 amino acids. This CDR3 reads CASTPQRASNEQFF. CDR3 sequence (DNA): TGTGCCAGCACCCCGCAAAGGGCTTCGAATGAGCAGTTCTTC.

V is TRBV5-8 and J is TRBJ2-1; maybe TRBD2 (5 bases). V lost 2 bases and J lost 0, with 12 bases in between. CDR3 length equals 16 residues. CDR1 is SGHTS, CDR2 YDEGEE, per germline. The CDR3 sequence is CASSFLALSSYNEQFF. The CDR3 DNA sequence: TGTGCCAGCAGCTTTCTAGCATTAAGCTCCTACAATGAGCAGTTCTTC.

On this clone: This sample also contains other DNA sequences that code for the same CDR3. The chain carries TRBV10-3 and TRBJ2-7; D gene ambiguous. This CDR3 is built from 11 residues. The germline gives CDR1 ENHRY, CDR2 SYGVKD. Trimming stripped 4 bases from V and 2 bases from J, with 3 bases between. The CDR3 nucleotides are TGTGCCATCAGTGCGACCTACGAGCAGTACTTC. As protein: CAISATYEQYF.

CDR3 amino acids: CASSLMSGSNSPLHF. DNA of the CDR3: TGCGCCAGCAGCTTGATGTCAGGGTCAAATTCACCCCTCCACTTT. This sequence joins TRBV5-1 and TRBJ1-6; a possible D gene is TRBD1 (5 bases). The germline V gene has CDR1 SGHRS and CDR2 YFSETQ. V dropped 1 base and J dropped 7 bases, with 12 bases sitting between them. This CDR3 is built from 15 residues.

This chain uses TRBV27 with TRBJ2-1, with TRBD1 identical over 8 bases. The junction had 12 bases not matched to a gene; V was cut back by 5 bases and J by 3 bases. The CDR3 runs 17 residues. In germline, CDR1 is MNHEY, CDR2 SMNVEV (reference sequence). CDR3 amino acids: CASSPFLDRALYNEQFF. The CDR3 DNA reads as TGTGCCAGCAGTCCGTTCCTGGACAGGGCCCTCTACAATGAGCAGTTCTTC.